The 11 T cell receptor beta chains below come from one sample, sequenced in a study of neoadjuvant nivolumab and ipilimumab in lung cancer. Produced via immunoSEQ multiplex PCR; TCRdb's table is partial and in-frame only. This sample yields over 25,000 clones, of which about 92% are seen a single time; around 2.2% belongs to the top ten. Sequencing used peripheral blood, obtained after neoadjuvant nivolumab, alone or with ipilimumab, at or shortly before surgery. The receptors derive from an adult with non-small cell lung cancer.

The CDR3 sequence is CASSLQLAGNTGELFF. Written as DNA, the CDR3 is TGTGCCAGCAGCCTCCAACTAGCGGGTAACACCGGGGAGCTGTTTTTT. V gene TRBV5-4 combines with J gene TRBJ2-2; 9 bases align to TRBD2. CDR3 length: 16 amino acids. Germline V CDR1 and CDR2: SGHNT, YYREEE (reference sequence). With 4 bases clipped from V and 2 bases from J, the junction kept 6 bases outside the gene matches.

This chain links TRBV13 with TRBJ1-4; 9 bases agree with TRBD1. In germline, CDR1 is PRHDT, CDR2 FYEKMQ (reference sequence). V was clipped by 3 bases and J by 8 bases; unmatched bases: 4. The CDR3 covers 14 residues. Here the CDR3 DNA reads TGTGCCAGCAGCTTCGGACAGGGGAGGGAAAAACTGTTTTTT. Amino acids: CASSFGQGREKLFF. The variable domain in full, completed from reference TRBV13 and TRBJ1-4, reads AAGVIQSPRHLIKEKRETATLKCYPIPRHDTVYWYQQGPGQDPQFLISFYEKMQSDKGSIPDRFSAQQFSDYHSELNMSSLELGDSALYFCASSFGQGREKLFFGSGTQLSVL.

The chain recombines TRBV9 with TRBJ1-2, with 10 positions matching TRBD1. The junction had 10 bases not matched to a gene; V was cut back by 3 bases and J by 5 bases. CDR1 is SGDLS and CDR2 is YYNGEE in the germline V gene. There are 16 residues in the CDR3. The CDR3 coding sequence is TGTGCCAGCAGCGAGCCGACAGGGGGCGAGTGGTATGGCTACACCTTC. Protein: CASSEPTGGEWYGYTF.

In DNA form, the CDR3 reads TGTGCCATCAGTGAGTCGTTGGACACTGAAGCTTTCTTT. Translating it yields CAISESLDTEAFF. The V call is TRBV10-3, the J call TRBJ1-1, with D hard to call. Trimming left V 0 bases short and J 3 bases short, with 5 bases between. CDR1 and CDR2 (germline): ENHRY, SYGVKD. This CDR3 has 13 residues.

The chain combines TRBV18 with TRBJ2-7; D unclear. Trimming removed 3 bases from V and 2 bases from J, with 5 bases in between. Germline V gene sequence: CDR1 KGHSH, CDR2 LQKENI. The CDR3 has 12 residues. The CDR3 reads CASSPVAYEQYF. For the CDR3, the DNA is TGTGCCAGCTCACCCGTCGCCTACGAGCAGTACTTC.

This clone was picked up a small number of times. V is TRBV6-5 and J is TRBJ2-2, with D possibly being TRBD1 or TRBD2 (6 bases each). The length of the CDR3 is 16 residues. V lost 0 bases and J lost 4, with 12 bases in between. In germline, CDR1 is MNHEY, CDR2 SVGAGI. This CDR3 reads CASSYSGGAGTGELFF. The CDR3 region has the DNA TGTGCCAGCAGTTACTCGGGGGGCGCGGGCACCGGGGAGCTGTTTTTT.

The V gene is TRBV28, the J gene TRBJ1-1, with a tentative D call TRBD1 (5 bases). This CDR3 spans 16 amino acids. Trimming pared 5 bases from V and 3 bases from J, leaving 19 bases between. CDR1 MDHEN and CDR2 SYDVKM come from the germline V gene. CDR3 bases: TGTGCCAGCAGTCCTCCGGTTTGGGGGTACGACACTGAAGCTTTCTTT. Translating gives CASSPPVWGYDTEAFF.

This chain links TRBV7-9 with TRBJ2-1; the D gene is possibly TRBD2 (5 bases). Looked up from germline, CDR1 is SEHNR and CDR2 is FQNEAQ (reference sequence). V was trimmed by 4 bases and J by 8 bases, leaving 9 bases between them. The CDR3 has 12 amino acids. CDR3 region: CASSSSSYEQFF. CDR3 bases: TGTGCCAGCAGCTCTAGCTCGTATGAGCAGTTCTTC.

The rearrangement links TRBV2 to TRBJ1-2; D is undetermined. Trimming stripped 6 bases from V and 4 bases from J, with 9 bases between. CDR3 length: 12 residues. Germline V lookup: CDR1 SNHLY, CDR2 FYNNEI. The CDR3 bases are TGTGCCAGCAGGGACGGAGGCTATGGCTACACCTTC. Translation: CASRDGGYGYTF. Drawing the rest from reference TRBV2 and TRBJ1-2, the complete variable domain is EPEVTQTPSHQVTQMGQEVILRCVPISNHLYFYWYRQILGQKVEFLVSFYNNEISEKSEIFDDQFSVERPDGSNFTLKIRSTKLEDSAMYFCASRDGGYGYTFGSGTRLTVV.

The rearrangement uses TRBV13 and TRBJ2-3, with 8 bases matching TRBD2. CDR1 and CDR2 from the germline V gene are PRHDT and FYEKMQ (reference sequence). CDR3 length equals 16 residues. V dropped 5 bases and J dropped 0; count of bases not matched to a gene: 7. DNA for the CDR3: TGTGCCAGCAGCCAACTTGGCGGGAGGAGCACAGATACGCAGTATTTT. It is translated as CASSQLGGRSTDTQYF.

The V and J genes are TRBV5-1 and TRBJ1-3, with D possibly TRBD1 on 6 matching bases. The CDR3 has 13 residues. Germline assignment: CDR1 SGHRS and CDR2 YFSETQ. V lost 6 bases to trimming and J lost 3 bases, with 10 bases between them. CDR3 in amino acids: CASTGGLGNTIYF. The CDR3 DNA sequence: TGCGCCAGCACTGGGGGGCTTGGAAACACCATATATTTT.